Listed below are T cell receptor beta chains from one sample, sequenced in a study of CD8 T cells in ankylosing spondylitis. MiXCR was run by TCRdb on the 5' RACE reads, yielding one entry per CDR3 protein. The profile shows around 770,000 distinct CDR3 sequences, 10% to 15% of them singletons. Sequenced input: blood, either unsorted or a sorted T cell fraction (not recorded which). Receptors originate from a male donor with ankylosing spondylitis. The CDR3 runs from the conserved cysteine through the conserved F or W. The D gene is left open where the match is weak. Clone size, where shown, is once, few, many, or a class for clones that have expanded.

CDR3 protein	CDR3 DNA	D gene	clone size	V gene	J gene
CSAGRDRSTDTQYF	TGCAGTGCTGGACGGGACAGGAGCACAGATACGCAGTATTTT	TRBD1	few	TRBV20-1	TRBJ2-3
CAISDQTGTTYNEQFF	TGTGCCATCAGTGATCAGACCGGGACCACCTACAATGAGCAGTTCTTC	-	-	TRBV10-3	TRBJ2-1
CASSPQTAIGYGYTF	TGTGCCAGCAGTCCCCAAACCGCCATAGGCTATGGCTACACCTTC	-	few	TRBV6-1	TRBJ1-2
CASSFLDGKQYF	TGTGCCAGCAGTTTCCTGGATGGGAAGCAGTATTTT	-	-	TRBV28	TRBJ2-3
CASSSDRISYEQYF	TGTGCCAGCAGCTCCGACAGGATTTCCTACGAGCAGTACTTC	-	-	TRBV7-2	TRBJ2-7
CASSLDGTGEAFF	TGTGCCAGCAGCTTAGACGGGACGGGTGAAGCTTTCTTT	-	few	TRBV11-3	TRBJ1-1
CASMGSERRGYTF	TGCGCCAGCATGGGGAGCGAGCGACGGGGCTACACCTTC	-	-	TRBV10-2	TRBJ1-2
CASSSGQGLYNEQFF	TGTGCCAGCAGTTCCGGACAGGGGCTTTACAATGAGCAGTTCTTC	TRBD1	many	TRBV27	TRBJ2-1
CAISVTQGENEQFF	TGTGCCATCAGTGTGACCCAGGGCGAGAATGAGCAGTTCTTC	-	few	TRBV10-3	TRBJ2-1
CASSVSRGGGYETQYF	TGTGCCAGCAGCGTAAGCAGGGGAGGCGGTTACGAGACCCAGTACTTC	-	-	TRBV9	TRBJ2-5
CSAPGVGDRYYEQYF	TGCAGTGCCCCAGGGGTGGGGGACAGGTACTACGAGCAGTACTTC	TRBD1	-	TRBV20-1	TRBJ2-7
CSASTWRDQYNEQFF	TGCAGTGCATCAACCTGGCGGGACCAATACAATGAGCAGTTCTTC	-	-	TRBV20-1	TRBJ2-1
CASSVDGGPNSPLHF	TGTGCCAGCAGTGTCGATGGGGGGCCTAATTCACCCCTCCACTTT	-	few	TRBV25-1	TRBJ1-6
CSAALSAGIGDYGYTF	TGCAGTGCTGCCCTCTCCGCCGGGATAGGGGACTATGGCTACACCTTC	-	-	TRBV20-1	TRBJ1-2
CSAPGTGDYREQYF	TGCAGTGCTCCCGGGACAGGGGATTATCGCGAGCAGTACTTC	TRBD1	many	TRBV20-1	TRBJ2-7
CASSYLAGIAGYTF	TGTGCCAGCAGTTACTTAGCAGGGATCGCTGGCTACACCTTC	-	many	TRBV6-5	TRBJ1-2
CASSWTGQGSVNEQFF	TGCGCCAGCAGTTGGACGGGACAGGGTTCTGTTAATGAGCAGTTCTTC	TRBD1	many	TRBV5-1	TRBJ2-1
CATSRDWEGSSTDTQYF	TGTGCCACCAGCAGAGATTGGGAGGGGTCTAGCACAGATACGCAGTATTTT	TRBD2	few	TRBV15	TRBJ2-3
CSAHGGRWADTQYF	TGCAGCGCCCATGGCGGGAGGTGGGCAGATACGCAGTATTTT	TRBD2	-	TRBV29-1	TRBJ2-3
CASSQGREAYEQYF	TGTGCCAGCTCCCAGGGGAGGGAAGCCTACGAGCAGTACTTC	-	-	TRBV18	TRBJ2-7
CASSFGDRDFYEQYF	TGCGCCAGCAGCTTCGGGGACAGGGACTTCTACGAGCAGTACTTC	TRBD1	few	TRBV5-1	TRBJ2-7
CSARGTAYTDTQYF	TGCAGTGCGAGAGGGACAGCCTACACAGATACGCAGTATTTT	TRBD1	-	TRBV20-1	TRBJ2-3
CASSAYVRGTQYF	TGTGCCAGCAGCGCCTACGTCCGGGGTACGCAGTATTTT	-	many	TRBV7-9	TRBJ2-3
CASSQNNPTEAFF	TGTGCCAGCAGCCAAAACAACCCTACTGAAGCTTTCTTT	-	-	TRBV3-1	TRBJ1-1
CSATGQTNSPLHF	TGCAGTGCAACGGGACAGACCAATTCACCCCTCCACTTT	TRBD1	-	TRBV20-1	TRBJ1-6
CASSEGDRGANVLTF	TGTGCCAGCAGTGAAGGGGACAGGGGGGCCAACGTCCTGACTTTC	TRBD1	few	TRBV6-1	TRBJ2-6
CASSLLTGVADTQYF	TGTGCCAGCAGCCTATTGACAGGGGTTGCAGATACGCAGTATTTT	TRBD1	-	TRBV3-1	TRBJ2-3
CASSLGHQASGGQYF	TGTGCCAGCAGCTTAGGTCATCAAGCGTCGGGAGGGCAGTACTTC	TRBD2	-	TRBV7-2	TRBJ2-7
CSANFRGTDTQYF	TGCAGTGCCAACTTTAGGGGGACAGATACGCAGTATTTT	-	-	TRBV20-1	TRBJ2-3
CASSLRVWAAGSDYGYTF	TGTGCCAGCAGCTTAAGGGTCTGGGCGGCAGGGTCTGACTATGGCTACACCTTC	-	few	TRBV11-2	TRBJ1-2
CASSPRGQAGDTQYF	TGTGCCAGCAGCCCTCGGGGGCAGGCCGGGGATACGCAGTATTTT	-	many	TRBV12-3/TRBV12-4	TRBJ2-3
CASSQGPGANVLTF	TGTGCCAGTAGTCAGGGTCCCGGGGCCAACGTCCTGACTTTC	-	few	TRBV19	TRBJ2-6
CASSPLSGPQHF	TGTGCCAGCAGCCCCCTGTCGGGTCCCCAGCATTTT	-	few	TRBV4-2	TRBJ1-5
CSVASSRVVETQYF	TGCAGCGTCGCGTCTTCTAGGGTAGTTGAGACCCAGTACTTC	-	many	TRBV29-1	TRBJ2-5
CSAAAGTGFGGYTF	TGCAGTGCTGCGGCCGGGACAGGGTTCGGGGGCTACACCTTC	TRBD1	few	TRBV20-1	TRBJ1-2
CASSPPGGLTSEQYF	TGTGCCAGCTCACCACCGGGAGGGCTGACTAGCGAGCAGTACTTC	TRBD2	few	TRBV18	TRBJ2-7
CATSSRTGEGYQPQHF	TGTGCCACCAGCTCTCGGACAGGGGAAGGATATCAGCCCCAGCATTTT	TRBD1	-	TRBV15	TRBJ1-5
CASSLKTGNTIYF	TGTGCCAGCAGCCTGAAGACAGGAAACACCATATATTTT	-	-	TRBV7-2	TRBJ1-3
CASSLPPTVNTEAFF	TGTGCCAGCAGCCTCCCCCCGACGGTAAACACTGAAGCTTTCTTT	-	few	TRBV11-2	TRBJ1-1
CASSLTSGRGEDTQYF	TGTGCCAGCAGCTTGACTAGCGGGAGGGGGGAAGATACGCAGTATTTT	TRBD2	few	TRBV7-2	TRBJ2-3
CATSDSINTEAFF	TGTGCCACCAGTGATTCCATAAACACTGAAGCTTTCTTT	-	many	TRBV24-1	TRBJ1-1
CASSPSDEQFF	TGTGCCAGCAGTCCCTCGGATGAGCAGTTCTTC	-	many	TRBV12-3/TRBV12-4	TRBJ2-1
CASTPQGKDYGYTF	TGTGCCAGCACCCCACAGGGGAAGGACTATGGCTACACCTTC	TRBD1	-	TRBV6-1	TRBJ1-2
CASSHREVSYNEQFF	TGTGCCAGCAGTCACAGGGAGGTCTCCTACAATGAGCAGTTCTTC	-	-	TRBV12-3/TRBV12-4	TRBJ2-1
CASSYSLTGNSPLHF	TGCGCCAGCAGCTATTCATTGACCGGCAATTCACCCCTCCACTTT	-	few	TRBV5-1	TRBJ1-6
CASRRSETGRSPLHF	TGTGCCAGCAGGCGGTCCGAGACAGGGCGTTCACCCCTCCACTTT	TRBD1	many	TRBV12-3/TRBV12-4	TRBJ1-6
CSARARLAAPSNEQFF	TGCAGTGCTAGAGCCCGACTAGCAGCTCCTTCCAATGAGCAGTTCTTC	TRBD2	few	TRBV20-1	TRBJ2-1
CASSLGQHTGELFF	TGCGCCAGCAGCTTGGGACAGCACACCGGGGAGCTGTTTTTT	-	many	TRBV5-1	TRBJ2-2
CASSSGTGGYNEQFF	TGCGCCAGCAGTTCGGGGACAGGGGGCTACAATGAGCAGTTCTTC	TRBD1	many	TRBV5-1	TRBJ2-1
CASSQGTGGFNEQFF	TGTGCCAGCAGCCAAGGGACAGGGGGTTTCAATGAGCAGTTCTTC	TRBD1	few	TRBV11-2	TRBJ2-1
CSARNAVEGNTIYF	TGCAGTGCTAGAAATGCGGTTGAGGGAAACACCATATATTTT	-	few	TRBV20-1	TRBJ1-3
CSAWEGRGLSRYTQYF	TGCAGTGCTTGGGAAGGGCGGGGGCTCTCGAGGTATACGCAGTATTTT	-	many	TRBV20-1	TRBJ2-3
CSAASGTSTDTQYF	TGCAGTGCTGCTAGCGGTACTAGCACAGATACGCAGTATTTT	TRBD2	-	TRBV20-1	TRBJ2-3
CASSPRTNNEQFF	TGCGCCAGCAGCCCCAGGACTAACAATGAGCAGTTCTTC	-	many	TRBV4-1	TRBJ2-1
CASSYTRGQPQHF	TGTGCCAGCAGTTACACCCGCGGGCAGCCCCAGCATTTT	-	-	TRBV6-5	TRBJ1-5